The 32 T cell receptor beta chains given below trace back to one sample, sequenced in a study of technical replicates of blood from a handful of donors. Using immunoSEQ multiplex PCR, the repertoire was profiled, and TCRdb retains in-frame clones only, with some absent. The table shows tens of thousands of clones, with just over 95% occurring only once. Sequenced sample: T cells isolated from PBMCs. These receptors were collected from a human donor in good health.

The V gene is TRBV15, the J gene TRBJ2-7; 8 nucleotides agree with TRBD1. V lost 6 bases and J lost 3; bases outside the gene matches: 7. This CDR3 has 14 amino acids. From germline, CDR1 is LNHNV and CDR2 YYDKDF (reference sequence). CDR3 region: CATSSGGIDYEQYF. In nucleotides, the CDR3 is TGTGCCACCAGTTCAGGGGGCATTGACTACGAGCAGTACTTC.

The chain recombines TRBV5-6 with TRBJ2-1; possible D gene TRBD2, 6 bases. Trimming stripped 2 bases from V and 6 bases from J, with 18 bases between. Germline CDR1 reads SGHDT; CDR2 reads YYEEEE. The CDR3 runs 16 residues. This chain's CDR3 is CASSLSLGGSGNEQFF. DNA for the CDR3: TGTGCCAGCAGCTTAAGCCTCGGAGGGTCGGGCAATGAGCAGTTCTTC.

The chain uses TRBV28 and TRBJ2-1, with D possibly TRBD1 on 6 matching bases. V dropped 8 bases and J dropped 0 bases, with 8 bases sitting between them. The CDR3 length is 13 residues. Germline V gene sequence: CDR1 MDHEN, CDR2 SYDVKM. CDR3 in amino acids: CASLGGSYNEQFF. Written as DNA, the CDR3 is TGTGCCAGCTTAGGGGGCTCCTACAATGAGCAGTTCTTC.

The V gene is TRBV5-1, the J gene TRBJ2-3; TRBD1 aligns across 7 bases. Germline values: CDR1 SGHRS, CDR2 YFSETQ. Trimming at V came to 2 bases and at J to 3 bases, leaving 3 bases not matched to a gene. This CDR3 is 14 amino acids long. CDR3 DNA sequence: TGCGCCAGCAGCTTCGAGGGGGCGACAGATACGCAGTATTTT. Amino acid sequence: CASSFEGATDTQYF.

The chain carries TRBV5-5 and TRBJ1-1, with a possible D match to TRBD1 (5 bases). The length of the CDR3 is 15 residues. CDR1 is SGHKS and CDR2 is YYEKEE in the germline V gene (reference sequence). V was cut by 0 bases and J by 1 base, with 10 bases left in between. CDR3 coding DNA: TGTGCCAGCAGCTTGGTCAGGGATCCGAACACTGAAGCTTTCTTT. Translation: CASSLVRDPNTEAFF. Complete variable domain (other parts from reference TRBV5-5 and TRBJ1-1): DAGVTQSPTHLIKTRGQQVTLRCSPISGHKSVSWYQQVLGQGPQFIFQYYEKEERGRGNFPDRFSARQFPNYSSELNVNALLLGDSALYLCASSLVRDPNTEAFFGQGTRLTVV.

This rearrangement joins TRBV5-1 to TRBJ1-1; D unresolved. With 2 bases removed from V and 4 bases from J, the gap between germline ends came to 21 bases. The CDR3 has 17 residues. Germline-derived CDR1 and CDR2 are SGHRS and YFSETQ. In DNA, the CDR3 is TGCGCCAGCAGCTTATTAGGTGAGGCTCCTCTCTTCACTGAAGCTTTCTTT. It encodes CASSLLGEAPLFTEAFF.

The chain couples TRBV7-6 to TRBJ2-7, with TRBD1 identical over 8 bases. V trimming: 4 bases; J trimming: 3 bases; junction bases outside the gene matches: 8. The V gene's germline CDR1 is SGHVS and CDR2 FNYEAQ. The CDR3 sequence is 15 residues long. CDR3 sequence (DNA): TGTGCCAGCAGCTCGAGCCAGGGGGCAAACTACGAGCAGTACTTC. Translated, it gives CASSSSQGANYEQYF.

The V call is TRBV6-1, the J call TRBJ2-3, with TRBD2 identical over 13 bases. Looked up from germline, CDR1 is MNHNS and CDR2 is SASEGT. This CDR3 region has 18 residues. With 4 bases clipped from V and 3 bases from J, the junction kept 10 bases outside the gene matches. The CDR3: CASSGLAGGVGRTDTQYF. The CDR3 nucleotides are TGTGCCAGCAGTGGACTAGCGGGAGGTGTGGGGCGGACAGATACGCAGTATTTT.

V is TRBV30 and J is TRBJ2-3, with a weak D call TRBD2 (6 bases). The germline V and J ends were trimmed by 2 bases and 6 bases, with 18 bases remaining between them. In germline, CDR1 is GTSNPN, CDR2 SVGIG (reference sequence). The CDR3 runs to 15 residues. The CDR3 bases are TGTGCCTGGAGTCCTACGGGACTCCCCGCCGATACGCAGTATTTT. Its translation is CAWSPTGLPADTQYF.

The CDR3 sequence is CASSTPSGRGEETQYF. The CDR3, as DNA: TGTGCCAGCAGCACCCCTAGCGGGAGAGGGGAAGAGACCCAGTACTTC. V and J are TRBV11-3 and TRBJ2-5, with TRBD2 matching 10 bases. Germline CDR1 is SGHNT and CDR2 is YENEEA. Trimming took 5 bases from V and 3 from J; bases not matched to a gene: 9. This CDR3 has 16 residues.

The rearrangement links TRBV10-3 to TRBJ1-5, with D unclear. V lost 10 bases and J 5 bases, leaving 15 bases between the germline ends. The CDR3 spans 13 residues. Germline V gives CDR1 ENHRY, CDR2 SYGVKD. CDR3 protein: CATSRGGDQPQHF. Written as DNA, the CDR3 is TGTGCCACCTCCCGTGGAGGTGATCAGCCCCAGCATTTT.

V and J are TRBV7-9 and TRBJ1-2; D gene ambiguous. Trimming took 5 bases from V and 5 from J, leaving 9 bases between them. Per germline, CDR1 SEHNR and CDR2 FQNEAQ (reference sequence). The CDR3 runs to 12 residues. CDR3 DNA sequence: TGTGCCAGCAGCCTCCGGGAGTATGGCTACACCTTC. This gives the protein CASSLREYGYTF.

This chain joins TRBV5-1 and TRBJ1-3; D may be TRBD1 (6 bases). Germline V gene sequence: CDR1 SGHRS, CDR2 YFSETQ. Trimming removed 4 bases from V and 2 bases from J, with 19 bases in between. The CDR3 is 17 residues long. The CDR3 nucleotides read TGCGCCAGCAGCCGGGACACCTTATATTCAGCTGGAAACACCATATATTTT. Translating it yields CASSRDTLYSAGNTIYF.

The chain employs TRBV30 and TRBJ1-2; unclear D gene. The CDR3 has 11 amino acids. Germline-derived CDR1 and CDR2 are GTSNPN and SVGIG (reference sequence). Trimming cost V 1 base and J 8 bases, with 8 bases left between them. CDR3 amino acids: CAWSDRGGYTF. The CDR3 bases are TGTGCCTGGAGTGATCGTGGCGGCTACACCTTC.

The chain recombines TRBV11-2 with TRBJ2-7; TRBD1 agrees at 8 bases. The J segment lost 1 base and the V segment lost 6 bases, leaving 11 bases of the junction unmatched. The germline V gene encodes CDR1 SGHAT and CDR2 FQNNGV. CDR3 size: 16 residues. CDR3 DNA: TGTGCCAGCAGGCCCTCCACCGGGACAGGTTCCTACGAGCAGTACTTC. Protein: CASRPSTGTGSYEQYF.

The V gene is TRBV9, the J gene TRBJ2-3; possible D gene TRBD2, 6 bases. V was pared by 4 bases and J by 4 bases, with 16 bases between. Germline lookup yields CDR1 SGDLS and CDR2 YYNGEE. The CDR3 extends over 15 amino acids. The CDR3 is CASSLYGGVADTQYF. The CDR3 nucleotides are TGTGCCAGCAGCTTATACGGGGGAGTGGCAGATACGCAGTATTTT.

The V and J genes are TRBV7-9 and TRBJ2-7, with TRBD1 matching 9 bases. The ends lost 6 bases at V and 6 bases at J; junction bases unmatched: 6. The CDR3 has 13 residues. CDR1 and CDR2 from the germline V gene are SEHNR and FQNEAQ (reference sequence). For the CDR3, the DNA is TGTGCCAGCAGAACCGGGACAGGGCCCGAGCAGTACTTC. Amino acid sequence: CASRTGTGPEQYF. The whole variable domain, remainder taken from reference TRBV7-9 and TRBJ2-7, is DTGVSQNPRHKITKRGQNVTFRCDPISEHNRLYWYRQTLGQGPEFLTYFQNEAQLEKSRLLSDRFSAERPKGSFSTLEIQRTEQGDSAMYLCASRTGTGPEQYFGPGTRLTVT.

This CDR3 is CAWSGQGADGYTF. The CDR3 region has the DNA TGTGCCTGGTCGGGACAGGGGGCAGACGGCTACACCTTC. J is TRBJ1-2 and V is TRBV30; 12 nucleotides agree with TRBD1. The CDR3 is made up of 13 amino acids. Unmatched junction bases numbered 6, after V lost 5 bases and J lost 8 bases. Germline assignment: CDR1 GTSNPN and CDR2 SVGIG (reference sequence).

The chain carries TRBV9 and TRBJ2-3, with 9 bases aligning to TRBD2. The CDR3 has 17 amino acids. Germline CDR1 reads SGDLS; CDR2 reads YYNGEE. J gave up 5 bases and V 3 bases, and 13 bases lay outside the gene matches. CDR3 bases: TGTGCCAGCAGCGCCACCTTACTAGCGGGCAGAAAAGATACGCAGTATTTT. It encodes CASSATLLAGRKDTQYF.

This chain connects TRBV28 to TRBJ2-1; D not certain. The CDR3 runs to 12 residues. CDR1 and CDR2 from the germline V gene are MDHEN and SYDVKM. V was cut by 6 bases and J by 9 bases, with 12 bases left in between. The CDR3: CASSLESTEQFF. The CDR3, as DNA: TGTGCCAGCAGCCTCGAGTCCACTGAGCAGTTCTTC. Using reference TRBV28 and TRBJ2-1 for the parts outside the CDR3, the full variable domain is DVKVTQSSRYLVKRTGEKVFLECVQDMDHENMFWYRQDPGLGLRLIYFSYDVKMKEKGDIPEGYSVSREKKERFSLILESASTNQTSMYLCASSLESTEQFFGPGTRLTVL.

This sequence joins TRBV4-1 and TRBJ2-7; D ambiguous. CDR3 length equals 16 residues. V lost 1 base to trimming and J lost 1 base, with 14 bases between them. Germline V CDR1 and CDR2: MGHRA, YSYEKL. The CDR3 region has the DNA TGCGCCAGCAGCCAAGTACTTTCGTCGCCTTCCTACGAGCAGTACTTC. Residues: CASSQVLSSPSYEQYF.

CDR3 bases: TGTGCCAGCAGCTCGTCTAGCGGGAGTAACAATGAGCAGTTCTTC. It encodes CASSSSSGSNNEQFF. This rearrangement joins TRBV7-3 to TRBJ2-1; TRBD2 matches 10 bases. Germline V gene sequence: CDR1 SGHTA, CDR2 FQGTGA. The CDR3 consists of 15 residues. The trim removed 4 bases at V and 5 bases at J, leaving 5 bases unmatched.

The chain has TRBV7-2 and TRBJ1-2; a weak D match, TRBD1 (6 bases). This CDR3 is built from 11 residues. Germline V gene sequence: CDR1 SGHTA, CDR2 FQGNSA. Trimming cost V 0 bases and J 13 bases, with 9 bases left between them. The CDR3 loop is CASSLAGGCTF. CDR3 coding DNA: TGTGCCAGCAGCTTAGCAGGGGGATGCACCTTC.

Concerning this clone itself: The identical CDR3 is also encoded by other nucleotide sequences in the sample. This chain links TRBV5-1 with TRBJ1-2; D call uncertain. Trimming took off 0 bases at V and 1 base at J, with 4 bases between the two ends. This CDR3 comprises 13 residues. Germline assignment: CDR1 SGHRS and CDR2 YFSETQ. CDR3 in amino acids: CASSLDSNYGYTF. Written as DNA, the CDR3 is TGCGCCAGCAGCTTGGACAGTAACTATGGCTACACCTTC. The full variable domain, with the rest looked up from reference TRBV5-1 and TRBJ1-2, is KAGVTQTPRYLIKTRGQQVTLSCSPISGHRSVSWYQQTPGQGLQFLFEYFSETQRNKGNFPGRFSGRQFSNSRSEMNVSTLELGDSALYLCASSLDSNYGYTFGSGTRLTVV.

This chain joins TRBV27 and TRBJ2-7, with TRBD1 matching 8 bases. The germline V gene encodes CDR1 MNHEY and CDR2 SMNVEV (reference sequence). With 5 bases clipped from V and 3 bases from J, the junction kept 6 bases outside the gene matches. The CDR3 loop spans 14 amino acids. CDR3 DNA: TGTGCCAGCAGTCTTACCGGGACAGGCTACGAGCAGTACTTC. Its protein is CASSLTGTGYEQYF.

This clone was seen once. The rearrangement joins TRBV13 to TRBJ1-2; 9 nucleotides agree with TRBD1. Trimming took 6 bases from V and 3 from J; bases not matched to a gene: 5. Per germline, CDR1 PRHDT and CDR2 FYEKMQ (reference sequence). This CDR3 comprises 14 residues. As DNA, the CDR3 is TGTGCCAGCAGATTGACAGGGGGGCACTATGGCTACACCTTC. It codes for CASRLTGGHYGYTF.

The J gene is TRBJ1-2, the V gene TRBV5-6; D gene unclear. Trimming removed 0 bases from V and 0 bases from J, with 12 bases in between. CDR3 length equals 16 residues. Germline CDR1 is SGHDT and CDR2 is YYEEEE. CDR3 loop: CASSLASSYPNYGYTF. CDR3 DNA sequence: TGTGCCAGCAGCTTGGCTAGCTCTTACCCTAACTATGGCTACACCTTC.

This chain uses TRBV5-1 with TRBJ2-3; no definite D call. The CDR3 consists of 14 residues. The ends were cut back, 0 bases at V and 2 bases at J, with 7 bases in the middle. CDR1 SGHRS and CDR2 YFSETQ come from the germline V gene. The CDR3 bases are TGCGCCAGCAGCTTGGCCTTGTCCACAGATACGCAGTATTTT. Translated, it gives CASSLALSTDTQYF.

V usage is TRBV30 and J usage is TRBJ1-5, with 10 bases fitting TRBD1. The CDR3 consists of 16 residues. Looked up from germline, CDR1 is GTSNPN and CDR2 is SVGIG (reference sequence). The J segment lost 2 bases and the V segment lost 0 bases, leaving 4 bases of the junction unmatched. The CDR3 coding sequence is TGTGCCTGGAGTGTACCCGGGACAGGGGGCAATCAGCCCCAGCATTTT. Its protein product is CAWSVPGTGGNQPQHF.

This chain connects TRBV2 to TRBJ2-1; TRBD1 might be the D (6 bases). This CDR3 comprises 15 residues. Germline V CDR1 and CDR2: SNHLY, FYNNEI. Trimming stripped 6 bases from V and 0 bases from J, with 12 bases between. DNA for the CDR3: TGTGCCAGCAGCCAGACAGGTATCTCCTACAATGAGCAGTTCTTC. It encodes CASSQTGISYNEQFF.

A single count supports this clone. The chain combines TRBV10-3 with TRBJ2-5; TRBD1 aligns across 10 bases. The CDR3 has 13 amino acids. Per the germline V gene, CDR1 is ENHRY and CDR2 is SYGVKD. V lost 4 bases and J lost 5; bases outside the gene matches: 1. This CDR3 reads CAISGGQGETQYF. CDR3 DNA: TGTGCCATCAGTGGGGGACAGGGGGAGACCCAGTACTTC.

The V and J genes are TRBV5-1 and TRBJ2-5, with 7 nucleotides matching TRBD1. J gave up 5 bases and V 3 bases, and 7 bases lay outside the gene matches. CDR3 length: 14 residues. Germline CDR1 SGHRS, CDR2 YFSETQ. CDR3 amino acids: CASSSGQLEETQYF. The CDR3 nucleotides are TGCGCCAGCAGCTCGGGACAGCTGGAGGAGACCCAGTACTTC.